This is a list of T cell receptor beta chains from one sample in a study of shared clonotypes between healthy human individuals. Sequencing used immunoSEQ multiplex PCR; TCRdb keeps in-frame clones, though not all of them. The sample lists 2 million to 2.5 million clones; roughly 92% were seen once. The sequencing sample was made of naive CD4+ T cells from PBMCs. The receptors stem from a man between 18 and 35 years old in good health. Some clones in this sample may be carry-over from other donors' samples. CDR3s include the opening cysteine and the closing phenylalanine or tryptophan. The D gene is left open where the match is weak. The size entry is marked missing in some rows and otherwise reads once, few, many or a size class.

V gene	clone size	D gene	J gene	CDR3 protein	CDR3 DNA
TRBV11-2	.	TRBD2	TRBJ2-7	CASSRTGLGYEQYF	TGTGCCAGCAGCCGTACCGGACTAGGGTACGAGCAGTACTTC
TRBV6-5	.	.	TRBJ2-7	CASSYRRQTYEQYF	TGTGCCAGCAGTTACCGTAGACAGACCTACGAGCAGTACTTC
TRBV5-1	.	.	TRBJ2-7	CASSLGVLGALYEQYF	TGCGCCAGCAGCTTGGGGGTATTAGGGGCCCTCTACGAGCAGTACTTC
TRBV28	.	TRBD1	TRBJ2-7	CASSIIDRGEQYF	TGTGCCAGCAGCATAATCGACAGGGGAGAACAGTACTTC
TRBV5-1	.	TRBD2	TRBJ2-1	CASSLEGLEGDEQFF	TGCGCCAGCAGCTTGGAAGGACTAGAGGGCGATGAGCAGTTCTTC
TRBV30	.	.	TRBJ2-2	CAWSRKTGSFRGGTGELFF	TGTGCCTGGAGTCGGAAGACAGGCTCATTCCGGGGTGGGACCGGGGAGCTGTTTTTT
TRBV29-1	.	.	TRBJ1-2	CSVDGDRVDYTF	TGCAGCGTTGACGGTGATAGGGTAGACTACACCTTC
TRBV9	.	.	TRBJ1-2	CASTTGGQGSYGYTF	TGTGCCAGCACGACCGGGGGCCAGGGTAGCTATGGCTACACCTTC
TRBV4-2	.	.	TRBJ2-7	CASKLTGTNSYEQYF	TGTGCCAGCAAATTAACCGGGACAAACTCCTACGAGCAGTACTTC
TRBV6-4	.	.	TRBJ2-1	CASSDPRGPTRNEQFF	TGTGCCAGCAGTGATCCTCGGGGCCCCACTCGCAATGAGCAGTTCTTC
TRBV10-3	.	.	TRBJ1-2	CAISGDFYTF	TGTGCCATCAGTGGGGATTTCTACACCTTC
TRBV30	.	.	TRBJ1-3	CAWIQIASAGNTIYF	TGTGCCTGGATTCAAATCGCCTCCGCTGGAAACACCATATATTTT
TRBV7-8	.	TRBD1	TRBJ2-3	CASSLRTGVLDTQYF	TGTGCCAGCAGCTTAAGGACAGGGGTTCTTGATACGCAGTATTTT
TRBV6-1	.	.	TRBJ1-5	CASSSGPLGSQHF	TGTGCCAGCAGTTCGGGGCCCCTTGGGTCCCAGCATTTT
TRBV27	.	.	TRBJ1-5	CASSLVTGSNQPQHF	TGTGCCAGCAGTTTGGTCACAGGTTCCAATCAGCCCCAGCATTTT
TRBV9	.	.	TRBJ2-1	CASIRGGGNNEQFF	TGTGCCAGCATTAGGGGAGGAGGGAACAATGAGCAGTTCTTC
TRBV7-9	.	TRBD1	TRBJ1-6	CASSSEPGQPNSPLHF	TGTGCCAGCAGCTCCGAACCGGGACAGCCTAATTCACCCCTCCACTTT
TRBV29-1	.	TRBD1	TRBJ2-1	CSVDRQGWNEQFF	TGCAGCGTTGACCGACAGGGTTGGAATGAGCAGTTCTTC
TRBV6-6	.	TRBD1	TRBJ2-7	CASNQQGAMVGEQYF	TGTGCCAGCAATCAACAGGGGGCGATGGTAGGCGAGCAGTACTTC
TRBV28	.	TRBD2	TRBJ2-4	CASKPDSGRDKNIQYF	TGTGCCAGCAAACCAGATAGCGGGAGGGACAAAAACATTCAGTACTTC
TRBV4-1	once	.	TRBJ2-7	CASSLPRRDFDEQYF	TGCGCCAGCAGCCTCCCCAGGCGAGATTTTGACGAGCAGTACTTC
TRBV27	.	TRBD2	TRBJ2-1	CASSLLSRWVAGVPYNEQFF	TGTGCCAGCAGTTTATTATCCCGATGGGTAGCGGGAGTACCTTACAATGAGCAGTTCTTC
TRBV7-6	.	.	TRBJ2-4	CASSPADKNIQYF	TGTGCCAGCAGCCCCGCAGATAAAAACATTCAGTACTTC
TRBV28	.	.	TRBJ2-1	CASSFDVGSNEQFF	TGTGCCAGCAGTTTTGACGTGGGTTCGAATGAGCAGTTCTTC
TRBV6-5	.	.	TRBJ2-7	CASSYGGTADGEQYF	TGTGCCAGCAGTTACGGCGGGACAGCCGACGGCGAGCAGTACTTC
TRBV28	.	.	TRBJ2-7	CASSLRGPPYEQYF	TGTGCCAGCAGTTTGCGGGGCCCCCCCTACGAGCAGTACTTC
TRBV2	.	.	TRBJ2-7	CASSVQQGPYEQYF	TGTGCCAGCAGTGTACAACAGGGTCCCTACGAGCAGTACTTC
TRBV10-2	.	TRBD2	TRBJ2-3	CASSALTSGYTDTQYF	TGCGCCAGCAGTGCCCTGACTAGCGGGTATACAGATACGCAGTATTTT
TRBV9	.	.	TRBJ2-1	CASSPPLGKQGYNEQFF	TGTGCCAGCAGCCCTCCTTTGGGGAAGCAGGGTTACAATGAGCAGTTCTTC
TRBV7-2	.	.	TRBJ1-2	CASSLDPVSNYGYTF	TGTGCCAGCAGCTTAGATCCAGTCTCAAACTATGGCTACACCTTC
TRBV7-9	.	.	TRBJ1-3	CASSLGTLSGNTIYF	TGTGCCAGCAGCTTAGGCACCCTCTCTGGAAACACCATATATTTT
TRBV19	once	.	TRBJ2-3	CASGTRERDTQYF	TGTGCCAGTGGGACTCGCGAGAGAGATACGCAGTATTTT
TRBV28	.	.	TRBJ1-5	CASSRRDPVVQPQHF	TGTGCCAGCAGCCGACGGGACCCAGTTGTTCAGCCCCAGCATTTT
TRBV7-9	.	TRBD1	TRBJ2-7	CASSLARGQGSYEQYF	TGTGCCAGCAGCTTAGCGCGCGGACAGGGGTCCTACGAGCAGTACTTC
TRBV7-2	.	.	TRBJ2-5	CASSFGPAGLGETQYF	TGTGCCAGCAGCTTCGGCCCCGCGGGATTGGGAGAGACCCAGTACTTC
TRBV20-1	.	.	TRBJ1-1	CSARGGSEAFF	TGCAGTGCTCGGGGGGGCAGTGAAGCTTTCTTT
TRBV7-8	.	TRBD2	TRBJ2-1	CASTGTSGRATEQFF	TGTGCCAGCACCGGGACTAGCGGGAGGGCAACTGAGCAGTTCTTC
TRBV5-1	.	TRBD1	TRBJ1-2	CASSAGQPGGHGYTF	TGCGCCAGCAGCGCGGGACAGCCTGGAGGTCATGGCTACACCTTC
TRBV5-1	.	.	TRBJ1-4	CASSLAGATNEKLFF	TGCGCCAGCAGCTTGGCCGGTGCAACTAATGAAAAACTGTTTTTT
TRBV5-1	.	TRBD2	TRBJ2-1	CASSLLAGGGNEQFF	TGCGCCAGCAGCCTTCTAGCGGGAGGAGGGAATGAGCAGTTCTTC
TRBV28	once	.	TRBJ2-5	CASSQTGLTGTQYF	TGTGCCAGCAGCCAGACAGGACTCACGGGGACCCAGTACTTC
TRBV14	once	TRBD1	TRBJ2-5	CASSPDRVPDTQYF	TGTGCCAGCAGCCCCGACAGGGTCCCAGATACCCAGTACTTC
TRBV25-1	.	.	TRBJ2-5	CASSEWGGGETQYF	TGTGCCAGCAGTGAATGGGGGGGCGGGGAGACCCAGTACTTC
TRBV4-1	.	TRBD1	TRBJ1-5	CASSSGQGGQPQHF	TGCGCCAGCAGCTCCGGACAGGGGGGTCAGCCCCAGCATTTT
TRBV5-1	.	.	TRBJ1-1	CASSLLGGQNTEAFF	TGCGCCAGCAGCTTGTTGGGAGGCCAAAACACTGAAGCTTTCTTT
TRBV14	.	TRBD2	TRBJ2-1	CASSQDKGLAGFDEQFF	TGTGCCAGCAGCCAGGACAAGGGACTAGCGGGATTTGATGAGCAGTTCTTC
TRBV2	.	TRBD2	TRBJ2-7	CASSESLAGGAYEQYF	TGTGCCAGCAGCGAGTCCCTAGCGGGAGGAGCCTACGAGCAGTACTTC
TRBV4-3	once	.	TRBJ2-6	CASSQEPGANVLTF	TGCGCCAGCAGCCAAGAACCTGGGGCCAACGTCCTGACTTTC
TRBV6-5	.	TRBD1	TRBJ1-2	CASMGQFPSYGYTF	TGTGCCAGTATGGGACAGTTCCCGAGCTATGGCTACACCTTC
TRBV5-4	.	.	TRBJ2-3	CASSSPSGDTQYF	TGTGCCAGCAGTTCACCGTCGGGAGATACGCAGTATTTT
TRBV6-5	.	TRBD2	TRBJ2-5	CASSLWGGSETQYF	TGTGCCAGCTCATTGTGGGGGGGAAGTGAGACCCAGTACTTC
TRBV5-1	.	TRBD2	TRBJ2-7	CASSYGLAGGEEQYF	TGCGCCAGCAGCTACGGACTAGCGGGAGGTGAAGAGCAGTACTTC
TRBV6-5	.	TRBD1	TRBJ1-5	CASSPGTGGSQPQHF	TGTGCCAGCAGTCCCGGGACAGGGGGCAGTCAGCCCCAGCATTTT
TRBV2	.	.	TRBJ2-7	CASTRGALSSYEQYF	TGTGCCAGCACCCGGGGGGCCTTGAGCTCCTACGAGCAGTACTTC